This T cell receptor (beta chain) was captured by sequencing in a study of shared clonotypes between healthy human individuals. For the study at large: Samples came from a couple of female and a few male donors aged 18 to 49.

CD8 cells classed as naive were CD45RO-negative and positively selected for CCR7, excluding terminally differentiated effector memory CD45RA+ cells. Running of the assay took place at deep level. This table comes from immunoSEQ multiplex PCR, and its TCRdb copy is limited to in-frame clones, with some not included. The sample shows 800,000 or so clones, about 96% of them seen only once. Germline loops: CDR1 MNHNS, CDR2 SASEGT. V lost 1 base, J lost 3 bases, and 13 bases lay in between. This CDR3 is 16 amino acids long. The chain combines TRBV6-1 with TRBJ1-5, with a tentative D call TRBD1 (5 bases). The TCR comes from a man aged 30 to 45 in good health. The sample comprised naive CD8+ T cells sorted from blood. The CDR3 loop reads CASSEVAGALNQPQHF. CDR3 nucleotide sequence: TGTGCCAGCAGTGAAGTAGCTGGGGCCCTCAATCAGCCCCAGCATTTT.